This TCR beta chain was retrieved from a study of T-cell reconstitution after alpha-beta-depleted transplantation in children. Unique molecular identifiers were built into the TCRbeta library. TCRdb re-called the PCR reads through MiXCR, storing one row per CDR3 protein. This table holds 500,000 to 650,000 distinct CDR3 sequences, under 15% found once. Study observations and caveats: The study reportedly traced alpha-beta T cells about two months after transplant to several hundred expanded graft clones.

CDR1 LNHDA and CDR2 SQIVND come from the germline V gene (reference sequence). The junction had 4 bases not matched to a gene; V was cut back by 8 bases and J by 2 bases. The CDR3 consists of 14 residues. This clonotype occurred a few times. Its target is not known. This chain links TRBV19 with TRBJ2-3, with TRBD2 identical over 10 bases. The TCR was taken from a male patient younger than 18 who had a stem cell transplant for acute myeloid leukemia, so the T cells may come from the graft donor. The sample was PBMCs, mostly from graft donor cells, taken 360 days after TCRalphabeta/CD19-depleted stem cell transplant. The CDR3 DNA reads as TGTGCCAGTGGGACTAGCGCCAACACAGATACGCAGTATTTT. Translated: CASGTSANTDTQYF.